Below are 29 T cell receptor beta chains sequenced from a single sample in a study of vaccination and CD4 T cells after COVID-19. The Oncomine TCR Beta short-read assay was applied to DNA of cultured CD4+ T cells. TCRdb itself ran the PCR reads through MiXCR, one entry per CDR3 protein. The table includes about 12,000 distinct CDR3 sequences, roughly 58% detected once. Described treatment: approximately 11-day PBMC culture with coronavirus spike peptide pools or control peptides (ViraFEST assay). Antigen specificity for these receptors is unknown. The sequencing input was CD4+ T cells from blood, cultured in vitro. The origin of the receptors is a human donor who had recovered from COVID-19.

This chain links TRBV15 with TRBJ1-1, with D possibly being TRBD1 (5 bases). The germline V gene has CDR1 LNHNV and CDR2 YYDKDF (reference sequence). With 2 bases removed from V and 1 base from J, the gap between germline ends came to 5 bases. This CDR3 is built from 13 residues. In DNA, the CDR3 is TGTGCCACCAGCAGAACAGGGAACACTGAAGCTTTCTTT. Translation: CATSRTGNTEAFF. Full variable domain (outside the CDR3, taken from reference TRBV15 and TRBJ1-1): DAMVIQNPRYQVTQFGKPVTLSCSQTLNHNVMYWYQQKSSQAPKLLFHYYDKDFNNEADTPDNFQSRRPNTSFCFLDIRSPGLGDTAMYLCATSRTGNTEAFFGQGTRLTVV.

This clonotype was detected a few times. This rearrangement joins TRBV2 to TRBJ1-1; a weak D match, TRBD1 (5 bases). Germline V gene lookup returns CDR1 SNHLY and CDR2 FYNNEI. The CDR3 has 14 amino acids. With 0 bases removed from V and 3 bases from J, the gap between germline ends came to 8 bases. The CDR3 bases are TGTGCCAGCAGTGAAGCGGGGGTACACACTGAAGCTTTCTTT. Residues: CASSEAGVHTEAFF.

DNA for the CDR3: TGTGCCAGCAGTTTGGGGGGGCAGGGTGGCTACACCTTC. Encoded protein: CASSLGGQGGYTF. J is TRBJ1-2 and V is TRBV28; maybe TRBD1 (6 bases). The V end lost 3 bases, the J end lost 7 bases, and 12 bases lay between the germline ends. The germline CDR1 and CDR2 sequences are MDHEN and SYDVKM. The length of the CDR3 is 13 residues.

The chain couples TRBV7-2 to TRBJ1-6; D is uncertain. V lost 7 bases and J 8 bases, leaving 15 bases between the germline ends. This CDR3 is built from 14 residues. The V gene's germline CDR1 is SGHTA and CDR2 FQGNSA. CDR3 DNA: TGTGCCAGCATCGAAGCGCGGGGTTATTCACCCCTCCACTTT. Its translation: CASIEARGYSPLHF.

The V and J genes are TRBV7-8 and TRBJ1-1; TRBD1 matches at 10 bases. Germline CDR1 reads SGHVS; CDR2 reads FQNEAQ. The CDR3 extends over 18 amino acids. V gave up 6 bases and J gave up 4 bases; unmatched junction bases: 17. Here the CDR3 reads CASSFSGQGLFQSTEAFF. CDR3 bases: TGTGCCAGCAGTTTCTCGGGACAGGGGCTTTTCCAAAGCACTGAAGCTTTCTTT.

V and J are TRBV7-2 and TRBJ2-3; 14 positions agree with TRBD2. The CDR3 has 18 amino acids. Looked up from germline, CDR1 is SGHTA and CDR2 is FQGNSA. Losses at the gene ends were 0 bases for V and 2 bases for J; bases not matched to a gene: 4. Here the CDR3 DNA reads TGTGCCAGCAGCTTAGCGAAGACTAGCGGGAGGGCCACAGATACGCAGTATTTT. Its protein product is CASSLAKTSGRATDTQYF.

The rearrangement joins TRBV5-4 to TRBJ2-7, with 10 bases aligning to TRBD2. Looked up from germline, CDR1 is SGHNT and CDR2 is YYREEE (reference sequence). CDR3 size: 14 residues. With V trimmed by 4 bases and J by 5 bases, 6 bases remained unmatched. The CDR3 bases are TGTGCCAGCAGCCTGAATGGACTAGCGGACGAGCAGTACTTC. Translating gives CASSLNGLADEQYF. Combining the CDR3 with reference TRBV5-4 and TRBJ2-7 gives the whole variable domain ETGVTQSPTHLIKTRGQQVTLRCSSQSGHNTVSWYQQALGQGPQFIFQYYREEENGRGNFPPRFSGLQFPNYSSELNVNALELDDSALYLCASSLNGLADEQYFGPGTRLTVT.

The chain carries TRBV5-4 and TRBJ2-5; 9 bases are a match to TRBD2. This CDR3 has 16 amino acids. In germline, CDR1 is SGHNT, CDR2 YYREEE (reference sequence). Losses at the gene ends were 1 base for V and 4 bases for J; bases not matched to a gene: 8. CDR3: CASSLRLAGAGETQYF. In nucleotides, the CDR3 is TGTGCCAGCAGCTTGCGGTTAGCGGGAGCAGGAGAGACCCAGTACTTC.

The chain is built from TRBV6-1 and TRBJ2-7, with 7 nucleotides matching TRBD1. With V trimmed by 3 bases and J by 6 bases, 5 bases remained unmatched. CDR1 is MNHNS, CDR2 SASEGT, per germline. The CDR3 loop spans 13 amino acids. Here the CDR3 reads CASSDTRTGEQYF. CDR3 nucleotides: TGTGCCAGCAGTGACACCCGGACAGGCGAGCAGTACTTC.

Here the CDR3 DNA reads TGTGCCAGCACCCCCCGGGACAGGGTCTACGAGCAGTACTTC. Its protein product is CASTPRDRVYEQYF. The chain joins TRBV7-3 to TRBJ2-7; TRBD1 matches 9 bases. The V gene's germline CDR1 is SGHTA and CDR2 FQGTGA. The CDR3 extends over 14 amino acids. J gave up 3 bases and V 7 bases, and 7 bases lay outside the gene matches.

The chain links TRBV2 to TRBJ2-1; D call uncertain. Germline-derived CDR1 and CDR2 are SNHLY and FYNNEI. This CDR3 is 12 amino acids long. V dropped 7 bases and J dropped 3 bases, with 7 bases sitting between them. In nucleotides, the CDR3 is TGTGCCAGCACTTCGGACTACAATGAGCAGTTCTTC. This codes for CASTSDYNEQFF.

CDR3 nucleotides: TGTGCCAGCTCACCAGGGACTAGCGGGATCGCCAGTCGTGAGCAGTTCTTC. Its protein is CASSPGTSGIASREQFF. The chain joins TRBV18 to TRBJ2-1; TRBD2 matches 13 bases. After removal of 2 bases from V and 9 bases from J, the junction contained 10 bases not matched to a gene. The CDR3 runs to 17 residues. Germline CDR1 KGHSH, CDR2 LQKENI.

The chain is built from TRBV6-2 or TRBV6-3 and TRBJ2-7; D gene uncertain. Germline lookup yields CDR1 MNHEY and CDR2 SVGEGT. This CDR3 comprises 13 residues. Trimming stripped 4 bases from V and 2 bases from J, with 9 bases between. CDR3 protein: CASSSRQTYEQYF. In nucleotides, the CDR3 is TGTGCCAGCAGTTCCCGGCAGACCTACGAGCAGTACTTC.

This clonotype was observed a few times. The chain uses TRBV6-1 and TRBJ1-1, with D tentatively TRBD1 (5 bases). CDR1 is MNHNS and CDR2 is SASEGT in the germline V gene. The CDR3 extends over 14 amino acids. Between the trimmed V and J ends, which lost 1 base and 3 bases, there was a span of 9 bases. This CDR3 is CASSEGAGHTEAFF. The CDR3 region has the DNA TGTGCCAGCAGTGAAGGGGCAGGGCACACTGAAGCTTTCTTT.

A few counts support this clonotype. This rearrangement joins TRBV6-2 or TRBV6-3 to TRBJ2-1; 11 bases fit TRBD2. Trimming took 0 bases from V and 3 from J; bases not matched to a gene: 4. CDR1 and CDR2 (germline): MNHEY, SVGEGT. The CDR3 is 17 amino acids. The chain's CDR3 is CASSYSPTSGIYNEQFF. The DNA of the CDR3 is TGTGCCAGCAGTTACTCCCCGACTAGCGGGATCTACAATGAGCAGTTCTTC.

V is TRBV7-2 and J is TRBJ1-5; D might be TRBD1 (5 bases). The CDR3 is 15 amino acids. Germline V gene sequence: CDR1 SGHTA, CDR2 FQGNSA. The ends were cut back, 1 base at V and 4 bases at J, with 11 bases in the middle. The CDR3 sequence: CASSLEAGRNQPQHF. CDR3 bases: TGTGCCAGCAGCTTAGAGGCAGGGCGGAATCAGCCCCAGCATTTT.

This chain joins TRBV15 and TRBJ2-7, with a tentative D call TRBD1 (5 bases). CDR3 length equals 15 residues. With 0 bases removed from V and 4 bases from J, the gap between germline ends came to 13 bases. CDR1 LNHNV and CDR2 YYDKDF come from the germline V gene (reference sequence). The DNA of the CDR3 is TGTGCCACCAGCAGAGATAGTCAGGGAATTTACGAGCAGTACTTC. This codes for CATSRDSQGIYEQYF.

V usage is TRBV24-1 and J usage is TRBJ2-5; no firm D call. Looked up from germline, CDR1 is KGHDR and CDR2 is SFDVKD. Trimming removed 3 bases at V and 5 bases at J, with 12 bases between. The CDR3 has 14 residues. The chain's CDR3 is CATSDGDRVETQYF. DNA for the CDR3: TGTGCCACCAGTGATGGGGATAGGGTTGAGACCCAGTACTTC.

The chain is built from TRBV7-9 and TRBJ1-6; no reliable D call. With 0 bases removed from V and 7 bases from J, the gap between germline ends came to 7 bases. The CDR3 loop spans 14 amino acids. CDR1 SEHNR and CDR2 FQNEAQ come from the germline V gene (reference sequence). The CDR3 region is CASSLAGYNSPLHF. The CDR3 nucleotides read TGTGCCAGCAGCTTAGCGGGGTACAATTCACCCCTCCACTTT.

This sequence joins TRBV20-1 and TRBJ2-3; no definite D call. CDR1 and CDR2 (germline): DFQATT, SNEGSKA (reference sequence). CDR3 length: 14 amino acids. V was pared by 5 bases and J by 4 bases, with 16 bases between. As DNA, the CDR3 is TGCAGTGCTCTCCTTAGTAAGCTTTCAGATACGCAGTATTTT. The encoded protein is CSALLSKLSDTQYF.

The gene calls are TRBV19 and TRBJ1-2; D is possibly TRBD1 (5 bases). This CDR3 has 12 residues. Germline V lookup: CDR1 LNHDA, CDR2 SQIVND (reference sequence). The ends were cut back, 7 bases at V and 0 bases at J, with 6 bases in the middle. The DNA of the CDR3 is TGTGCCAGTAAGGGACCTAACTATGGCTACACCTTC. Translating it yields CASKGPNYGYTF.

V usage is TRBV14 and J usage is TRBJ2-3; 8 bases agree with TRBD2. The CDR3 extends over 15 amino acids. Per the germline V gene, CDR1 is SGHDN and CDR2 is FVKESK. V shed 3 bases, J shed 3 bases, and the junction held 5 bases outside the gene matches. CDR3 coding DNA: TGTGCCAGCAGCCAGCGAGCGGGGGTAACAGATACGCAGTATTTT. Translation gives CASSQRAGVTDTQYF.

This chain connects TRBV7-9 to TRBJ2-1; D tentatively fits TRBD1 or TRBD2 (5 bases each). Germline loops: CDR1 SEHNR, CDR2 FQNEAQ (reference sequence). The CDR3 spans 17 residues. V was clipped by 1 base and J by 0 bases, with 13 bases between them. In nucleotides, the CDR3 is TGTGCCAGCAGCTTAGGCCCACGGGGCAGCTCCTACAATGAGCAGTTCTTC. Translated, it gives CASSLGPRGSSYNEQFF.

The rearrangement uses TRBV9 and TRBJ2-1, with D perhaps TRBD1 or TRBD2 (5 bases each). Germline V gene data show CDR1 as SGDLS and CDR2 as YYNGEE. With 3 bases removed from V and 11 bases from J, the gap between germline ends came to 15 bases. CDR3 length: 13 residues. The CDR3 DNA reads TGTGCCAGCAGCGCCCGGGACGGAGTGAAGCAGTTCTTC. Protein product: CASSARDGVKQFF. The entire variable domain, with the rest obtained from reference TRBV9 and TRBJ2-1, is as follows: DSGVTQTPKHLITATGQRVTLRCSPRSGDLSVYWYQQSLDQGLQFLIQYYNGEERAKGNILERFSAQQFPDLHSELNLSSLELGDSALYFCASSARDGVKQFFGPGTRLTVL.

The chain links TRBV6-1 to TRBJ2-5, with a weak D call TRBD2 (5 bases). There are 13 residues in the CDR3. Germline CDR1 MNHNS, CDR2 SASEGT. The V end was cut by 6 bases, the J end by 5 bases, with 13 bases between. The CDR3 nucleotides are TGTGCCAGCAGATTGGACTCCGGGGAGACCCAGTACTTC. Protein sequence: CASRLDSGETQYF.

This clonotype was recorded a few times. V and J are TRBV7-2 and TRBJ2-2; D may be TRBD2 (6 bases). This CDR3 has 14 amino acids. CDR1 and CDR2 (germline): SGHTA, FQGNSA. Between the trimmed V and J ends, which lost 3 bases and 1 base, there was a span of 6 bases. The CDR3 coding sequence is TGTGCCAGCAGCTTGGGGGGGAACACCGGGGAGCTGTTTTTT. Translated, it gives CASSLGGNTGELFF.

This clonotype was seen a handful of times. The chain recombines TRBV12-3 or TRBV12-4 with TRBJ2-1; D unresolved. Trimming shortened V by 6 bases and J by 9 bases, and 12 bases separated the two germline ends. This CDR3 region has 12 residues. The CDR3 loop is CASSQTTLEQFF. The DNA for the CDR3 is TGTGCCAGCAGCCAAACTACACTTGAGCAGTTCTTC.

The table lists this clonotype with a count of one. This chain joins TRBV14 and TRBJ2-7, with unresolved D. In germline, CDR1 is SGHDN, CDR2 FVKESK. CDR3 length: 13 residues. The V end lost 1 base, the J end lost 6 bases, and 10 bases lay between the germline ends. The DNA for the CDR3 is TGTGCCAGCAGCCAAGTGCAGTCAGGCGAGCAGTACTTC. As protein: CASSQVQSGEQYF. Full variable domain (remainder filled in from reference TRBV14 and TRBJ2-7): EAGVTQFPSHSVIEKGQTVTLRCDPISGHDNLYWYRRVMGKEIKFLLHFVKESKQDESGMPNNRFLAERTGGTYSTLKVQPAELEDSGVYFCASSQVQSGEQYFGPGTRLTVT.

This clonotype was seen a few times. The V gene is TRBV25-1, the J gene TRBJ2-3; D gene uncertain. CDR3 size: 16 residues. CDR1 is MGHDK, CDR2 SYGVNS, per germline. Trimming stripped 0 bases from V and 2 bases from J, with 12 bases between. The CDR3 region is CASSEYKGGITDTQYF. The DNA of the CDR3 is TGTGCCAGCAGTGAATATAAGGGTGGGATCACAGATACGCAGTATTTT.